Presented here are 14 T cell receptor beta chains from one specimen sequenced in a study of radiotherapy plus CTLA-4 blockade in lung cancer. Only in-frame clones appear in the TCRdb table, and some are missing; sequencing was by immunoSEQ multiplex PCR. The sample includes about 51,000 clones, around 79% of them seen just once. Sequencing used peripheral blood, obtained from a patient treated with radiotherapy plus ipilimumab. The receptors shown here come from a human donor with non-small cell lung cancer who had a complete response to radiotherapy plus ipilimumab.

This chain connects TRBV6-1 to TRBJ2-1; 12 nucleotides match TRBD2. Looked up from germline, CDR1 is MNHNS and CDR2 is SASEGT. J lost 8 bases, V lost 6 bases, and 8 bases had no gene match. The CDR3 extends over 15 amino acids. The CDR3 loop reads CASSTTSGSTYEQFF. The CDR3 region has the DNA TGTGCCAGCAGCACGACTAGCGGGAGTACCTATGAGCAGTTCTTC.

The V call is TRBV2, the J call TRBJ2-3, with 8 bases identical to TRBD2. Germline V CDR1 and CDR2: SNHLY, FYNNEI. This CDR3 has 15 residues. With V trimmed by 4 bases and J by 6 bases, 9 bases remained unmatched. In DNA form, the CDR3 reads TGTGCCAGCAGTGTTGAAGGGACTAGTTCTGATACGCAGTATTTT. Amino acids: CASSVEGTSSDTQYF.

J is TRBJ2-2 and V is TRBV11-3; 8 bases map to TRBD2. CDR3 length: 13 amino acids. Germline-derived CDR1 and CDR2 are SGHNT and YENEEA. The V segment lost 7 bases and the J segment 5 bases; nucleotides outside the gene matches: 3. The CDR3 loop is CASNGGRTGELFF. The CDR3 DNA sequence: TGTGCCAGCAATGGCGGGAGGACCGGGGAGCTGTTTTTT.

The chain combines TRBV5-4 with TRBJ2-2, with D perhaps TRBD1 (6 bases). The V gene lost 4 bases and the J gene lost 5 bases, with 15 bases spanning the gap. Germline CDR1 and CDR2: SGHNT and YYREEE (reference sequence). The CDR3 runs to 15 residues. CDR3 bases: TGTGCCAGCAGCAGTGCAGGGGCGCGTACCGGGGAGCTGTTTTTT. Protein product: CASSSAGARTGELFF.

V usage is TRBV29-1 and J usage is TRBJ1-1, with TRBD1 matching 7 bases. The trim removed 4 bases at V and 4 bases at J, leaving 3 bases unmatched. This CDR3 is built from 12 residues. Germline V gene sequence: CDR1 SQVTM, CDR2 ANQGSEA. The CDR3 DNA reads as TGCAGCGTTGGGGCAGGGGGCACTGAAGCTTTCTTT. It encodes CSVGAGGTEAFF.

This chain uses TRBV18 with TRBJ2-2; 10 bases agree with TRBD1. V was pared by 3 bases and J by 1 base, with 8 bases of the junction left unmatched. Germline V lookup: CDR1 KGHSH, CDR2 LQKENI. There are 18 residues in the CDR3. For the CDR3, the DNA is TGTGCCAGCTCACCCGTATTGACAGGGGGCAGGAACACCGGGGAGCTGTTTTTT. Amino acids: CASSPVLTGGRNTGELFF.

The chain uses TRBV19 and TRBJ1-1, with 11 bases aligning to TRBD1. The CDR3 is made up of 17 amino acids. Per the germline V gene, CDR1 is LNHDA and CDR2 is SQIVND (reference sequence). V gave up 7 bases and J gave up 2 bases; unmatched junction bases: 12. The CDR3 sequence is CASTSPRGTGGNTEAFF. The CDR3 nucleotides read TGTGCCAGTACCTCTCCGCGAGGGACAGGGGGTAACACTGAAGCTTTCTTT.

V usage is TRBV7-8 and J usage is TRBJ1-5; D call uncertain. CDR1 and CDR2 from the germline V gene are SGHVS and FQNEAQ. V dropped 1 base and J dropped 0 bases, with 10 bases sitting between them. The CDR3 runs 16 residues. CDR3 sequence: CASSLVTLYSNQPQHF. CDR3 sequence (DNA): TGTGCCAGCAGCTTAGTGACACTTTATAGCAATCAGCCCCAGCATTTT.

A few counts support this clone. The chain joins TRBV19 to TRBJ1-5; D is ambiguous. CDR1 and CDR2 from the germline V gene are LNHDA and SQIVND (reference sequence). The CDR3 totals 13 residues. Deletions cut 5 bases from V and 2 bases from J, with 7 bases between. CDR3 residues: CASSFQGNQPQHF. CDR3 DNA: TGTGCCAGTAGTTTTCAGGGCAATCAGCCCCAGCATTTT.

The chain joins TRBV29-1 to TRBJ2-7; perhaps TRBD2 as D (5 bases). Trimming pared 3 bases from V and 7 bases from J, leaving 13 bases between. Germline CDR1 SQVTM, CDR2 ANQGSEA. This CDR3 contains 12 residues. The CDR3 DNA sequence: TGCAGCGTTGAGAGAGGAGCGGAGGAGCAGTACTTC. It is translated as CSVERGAEEQYF.

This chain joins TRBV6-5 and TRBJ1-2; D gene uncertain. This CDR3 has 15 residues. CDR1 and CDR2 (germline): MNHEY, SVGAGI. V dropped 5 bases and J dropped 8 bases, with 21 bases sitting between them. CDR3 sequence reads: CASSPGSGPAAGYTF. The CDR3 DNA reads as TGTGCCAGCAGTCCCGGATCCGGCCCGGCAGCGGGCTACACCTTC.

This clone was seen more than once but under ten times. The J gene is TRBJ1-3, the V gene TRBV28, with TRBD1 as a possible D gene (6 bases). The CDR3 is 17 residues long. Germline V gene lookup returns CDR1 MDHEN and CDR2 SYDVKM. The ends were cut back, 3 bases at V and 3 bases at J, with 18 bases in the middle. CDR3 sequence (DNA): TGTGCCAGCAGTTTGCTATTCTCCGGACAGCTTGGAAACACCATATATTTT. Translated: CASSLLFSGQLGNTIYF.

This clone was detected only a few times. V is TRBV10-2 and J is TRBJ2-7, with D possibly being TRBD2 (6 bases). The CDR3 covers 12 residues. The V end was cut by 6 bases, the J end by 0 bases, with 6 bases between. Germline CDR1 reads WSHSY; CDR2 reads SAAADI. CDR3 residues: CASSGSSYEQYF. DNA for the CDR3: TGCGCCAGCAGCGGGAGCTCCTACGAGCAGTACTTC.

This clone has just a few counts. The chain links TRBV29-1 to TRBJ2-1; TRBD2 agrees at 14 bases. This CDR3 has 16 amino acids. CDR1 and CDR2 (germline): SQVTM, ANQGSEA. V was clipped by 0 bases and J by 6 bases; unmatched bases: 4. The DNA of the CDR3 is TGCAGCGTTGAAGAGATGACTAGCGGGAGGGCCAATGAGCAGTTCTTC. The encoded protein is CSVEEMTSGRANEQFF.